Below are 27 T cell receptor beta chains sequenced from a single sample in a study of early T cells in non-severe SARS-CoV-2 infection (dated by TCRdb to about 2021). Library method: 5' RACE. Sequenced using a NextSeq 500. Clones were called with MiXCR by TCRdb after fastp trimmed the public reads at Q25, and only in-frame beta chains were retained. Rows are combined by CDR3 protein, so each entry shows the most common genes and DNA. Here the sample has roughly 100,000 distinct CDR3 sequences; approximately 14% occur a single time. Jointly, the top ten make up 6.2% of the sample. Sequencing was done on a sample of whole blood. The receptor source for this set is an adult who was a healthcare worker with PCR-confirmed SARS-CoV-2 infection or an uninfected control (not recorded which).

This clonotype was recorded many times. This chain joins TRBV3-1 and TRBJ2-1; perhaps TRBD2 as D (6 bases). There are 17 residues in the CDR3. Germline V lookup: CDR1 LGHDT, CDR2 YNNKEL (reference sequence). Trimming pared 4 bases from V and 5 bases from J, leaving 21 bases between. DNA of the CDR3: TGTGCCAGCAGCCCAATAAGAGGGGCGGGGAGCAACAATGAGCAGTTCTTC. Its translation: CASSPIRGAGSNNEQFF.

The chain recombines TRBV29-1 with TRBJ2-7, with D perhaps being TRBD1 or TRBD2 (5 bases each). The V end lost 2 bases, the J end lost 2 bases, and 7 bases lay between the germline ends. CDR3 length equals 12 residues. The germline CDR1 and CDR2 sequences are SQVTM and ANQGSEA. This CDR3 is CSVEQGPYEQYF. CDR3 sequence (DNA): TGCAGCGTTGAACAGGGACCCTACGAGCAGTACTTC.

This clonotype was detected a few times. The chain carries TRBV2 and TRBJ2-1, with 9 positions matching TRBD2. The CDR3 extends over 14 amino acids. The germline CDR1 and CDR2 sequences are SNHLY and FYNNEI. The V gene end was trimmed by 7 bases and the J gene end by 9 bases; junction bases not matched to a gene: 10. The CDR3 sequence is CASIPSGTSREQFF. CDR3 bases: TGTGCCAGCATCCCCTCCGGGACTAGCCGTGAGCAGTTCTTC.

This rearrangement joins TRBV12-3 or TRBV12-4 to TRBJ2-5; D call uncertain. The CDR3 runs to 15 residues. V lost 6 bases, J lost 2 bases, and 16 bases lay in between. The DNA for the CDR3 is TGTGCCAGCAGCCCGAGTTCTGTTTGGCAAGAGACCCAGTACTTC. This translates into CASSPSSVWQETQYF.

The rearrangement links TRBV20-1 to TRBJ2-2, with D maybe TRBD1 (6 bases). The CDR3 runs to 16 residues. Germline V gene lookup returns CDR1 DFQATT and CDR2 SNEGSKA (reference sequence). V was cut by 1 base and J by 0 bases, with 12 bases left in between. CDR3 nucleotide sequence: TGCAGTGCTAGAGTCCCCGGGACATCGAACACCGGGGAGCTGTTTTTT. This gives the protein CSARVPGTSNTGELFF.

The rearrangement links TRBV12-3 or TRBV12-4 to TRBJ2-7, with TRBD2 matching over 9 bases. The CDR3 totals 16 residues. Trimming removed 3 bases from V and 2 bases from J; junction bases left unmatched: 8. For the CDR3, the DNA is TGTGCCAGCAGTTTCTCGGCGGGAGGGCCCACCTACGAGCAGTACTTC. Translation gives CASSFSAGGPTYEQYF.

This clonotype was seen a few times. The chain is built from TRBV28 and TRBJ1-1; D may be TRBD1 (6 bases). The germline V gene has CDR1 MDHEN and CDR2 SYDVKM. V dropped 2 bases and J dropped 1 base, with 8 bases sitting between them. The CDR3 has 14 residues. The CDR3 sequence is CASSLLGANTEAFF. DNA of the CDR3: TGTGCCAGCAGTTTACTGGGGGCGAACACTGAAGCTTTCTTT.

This clonotype occurred a few times. The genes are TRBV25-1 and TRBJ1-5; 7 nucleotides line up with TRBD1. The CDR3 runs to 16 residues. V gave up 8 bases and J gave up 0 bases; unmatched junction bases: 10. Germline loops: CDR1 MGHDK, CDR2 SYGVNS. The CDR3 here is CASPWRGRHSNQPQHF. The CDR3 DNA reads TGTGCCAGCCCCTGGAGGGGGCGTCATAGCAATCAGCCCCAGCATTTT.

The CDR3 spells CASGTSGSNEQFF. The CDR3 region has the DNA TGTGCCAGCGGGACTAGCGGGAGTAATGAGCAGTTCTTC. This sequence joins TRBV6-2 or TRBV6-3 and TRBJ2-1; 14 bases agree with TRBD2. CDR3 length: 13 amino acids. After removal of 8 bases from V and 7 bases from J, the junction contained 1 base not matched to a gene. Germline V gene data show CDR1 as MNHEY and CDR2 as SVGEGT.

This chain connects TRBV2 to TRBJ2-3; D may correspond to TRBD1 or TRBD2 (6 bases each). From germline, CDR1 is SNHLY and CDR2 FYNNEI. Trimming took 5 bases from V and 1 from J, leaving 13 bases between them. The CDR3 sequence is 15 residues long. CDR3 nucleotides: TGTGCCAGCAGTCGACAGGAGGGTGGCACAGATACGCAGTATTTT. Translating it yields CASSRQEGGTDTQYF.

This clonotype has a handful of counts. The J gene is TRBJ2-1, the V gene TRBV12-3 or TRBV12-4, with unresolved D. This CDR3 has 13 residues. V was cut by 3 bases and J by 7 bases, with 10 bases left in between. The CDR3 sequence: CASSFNIQNEQFF. CDR3 nucleotides: TGTGCCAGCAGTTTTAATATTCAGAATGAGCAGTTCTTC.

V gene TRBV7-2 combines with J gene TRBJ1-4, with 8 bases lining up with TRBD1. The CDR3 is made up of 15 amino acids. V lost 5 bases to trimming and J lost 8 bases; unmatched junction nucleotides: 10. Looked up from germline, CDR1 is SGHTA and CDR2 is FQGNSA. CDR3 DNA sequence: TGTGCCAGCAGCCTCGACAGGGGAGGGGAAGAAAAACTGTTTTTT. Translated, it gives CASSLDRGGEEKLFF.

V and J are TRBV5-6 and TRBJ2-1, with a weak D call TRBD2 (6 bases). V was shortened by 0 bases and J by 0 bases, with 13 bases between the two germline ends. CDR3 length: 17 amino acids. Germline assignment: CDR1 SGHDT and CDR2 YYEEEE. CDR3 region: CASSLEGRGTSYNEQFF. CDR3 bases: TGTGCCAGCAGCTTGGAAGGGCGCGGGACCTCCTACAATGAGCAGTTCTTC.

Many counts were recorded for this clonotype. The chain joins TRBV20-1 to TRBJ2-3; D remains unclear. This CDR3 is built from 13 residues. Germline V gives CDR1 DFQATT, CDR2 SNEGSKA (reference sequence). Trimming left V 5 bases short and J 2 bases short, with 11 bases between. The CDR3 is CSALLPITDTQYF. CDR3 DNA sequence: TGCAGTGCTCTCCTTCCTATCACAGATACGCAGTATTTT.

The chain employs TRBV7-2 and TRBJ2-7; tentative D call: TRBD2 (6 bases). The CDR3 runs to 15 residues. Per germline, CDR1 SGHTA and CDR2 FQGNSA. V was cut by 1 base and J by 0 bases, with 10 bases left in between. CDR3 nucleotides: TGTGCCAGCAGCTTAGGACATAGCGGCTCCTACGAGCAGTACTTC. Its protein product is CASSLGHSGSYEQYF.

This clonotype was seen more than once but under ten times. CDR3 sequence reads: CSARGEGTGGTQYF. CDR3 in DNA: TGCAGTGCTAGAGGCGAGGGGACAGGGGGGACCCAGTACTTC. J is TRBJ2-5 and V is TRBV20-1; 11 nucleotides agree with TRBD1. V lost 1 base, J lost 7 bases, and 5 bases stayed unmatched. CDR1 and CDR2 from the germline V gene are DFQATT and SNEGSKA (reference sequence). The CDR3 runs to 14 residues.

This clonotype appeared many times. The V call is TRBV20-1, the J call TRBJ2-3; D is ambiguous. CDR1 and CDR2 from the germline V gene are DFQATT and SNEGSKA (reference sequence). The CDR3 has 11 residues. V was shortened by 3 bases and J by 1 base, with 2 bases between the two germline ends. The CDR3, as DNA: TGCAGTGCTAGGGGCACAGATACGCAGTATTTT. Translation gives CSARGTDTQYF.

Many counts were recorded for this clonotype. The J gene is TRBJ2-1, the V gene TRBV20-1; the match to TRBD2 covers 8 bases. The CDR3 consists of 14 residues. Germline V gives CDR1 DFQATT, CDR2 SNEGSKA (reference sequence). Germline trimming cut 0 bases from V and 12 bases from J; bases unmatched to any gene: 10. The CDR3 sequence is CSARDPWLAGRQFF. In DNA form, the CDR3 reads TGCAGTGCTAGAGATCCATGGCTAGCGGGCAGGCAGTTCTTC.

This CDR3 is CASSRDTGTGYEQYF. The CDR3 nucleotides read TGCGCCAGCTCCCGAGATACCGGGACAGGCTACGAGCAGTACTTC. The chain carries TRBV5-1 and TRBJ2-7; TRBD1 aligns across 8 bases. The CDR3 length is 15 residues. CDR1 and CDR2 from the germline V gene are SGHRS and YFSETQ. Trimming at V came to 7 bases and at J to 3 bases, leaving 12 bases not matched to a gene.

The chain couples TRBV7-9 to TRBJ2-7; D gene uncertain. Germline V gene data show CDR1 as SEHNR and CDR2 as FQNEAQ (reference sequence). Trimming took off 6 bases at V and 6 bases at J, with 9 bases between the two ends. The CDR3 has 11 residues. CDR3 sequence: CASRDKREQYF. CDR3 nucleotides: TGTGCCAGCAGAGATAAACGCGAGCAGTACTTC.

This clonotype was counted only a few times. The chain uses TRBV30 and TRBJ2-1; the D is unclear. This CDR3 is built from 13 residues. Germline CDR1 and CDR2: GTSNPN and SVGIG (reference sequence). Trimming took off 2 bases at V and 3 bases at J, with 8 bases between the two ends. CDR3 amino acids: CAWSQYDYNEQFF. DNA for the CDR3: TGTGCCTGGAGTCAGTACGACTACAATGAGCAGTTCTTC.

The V and J genes are TRBV6-1 and TRBJ2-1, with a tentative D call TRBD2 (6 bases). The CDR3 length is 16 residues. The V end lost 6 bases, the J end lost 0 bases, and 15 bases lay between the germline ends. The germline gives CDR1 MNHNS, CDR2 SASEGT. In DNA form, the CDR3 reads TGTGCCAGCAGCGCGGGACTGGCGGGCTCCTACAATGAGCAGTTCTTC. Its translation is CASSAGLAGSYNEQFF.

The V gene is TRBV7-8, the J gene TRBJ2-5, with 8 bases fitting TRBD1. Trimming removed 5 bases from V and 1 base from J; junction bases left unmatched: 9. The CDR3 has 16 residues. The V gene's germline CDR1 is SGHVS and CDR2 FQNEAQ. The CDR3 nucleotides are TGTGCCAGCAGCCGACGGACAGGGCGCGCCCAAGAGACCCAGTACTTC. This sequence encodes CASSRRTGRAQETQYF.

J is TRBJ1-1 and V is TRBV20-1; D possibly corresponds to TRBD1 (5 bases). Deletions cut 3 bases from V and 2 bases from J, with 10 bases between. This CDR3 contains 13 residues. From germline, CDR1 is DFQATT and CDR2 SNEGSKA (reference sequence). Written as DNA, the CDR3 is TGCAGTGCTAGGGGGCAGCCTAACACTGAAGCTTTCTTT. Its translation: CSARGQPNTEAFF.

This CDR3 is CASSPDVGSDTQYF. The CDR3 nucleotides read TGTGCCAGCTCACCAGACGTTGGGTCCGATACGCAGTATTTT. V usage is TRBV18 and J usage is TRBJ2-3; D ambiguous. The CDR3 spans 14 residues. V dropped 2 bases and J dropped 6 bases, with 12 bases sitting between them. Germline loops: CDR1 KGHSH, CDR2 LQKENI.

The table lists this clonotype with a few counts. The CDR3 DNA is TGTGCCAGCAGCTCGGTCGCGGGACACGTGAATGAGCAGTTCTTC. Its protein is CASSSVAGHVNEQFF. The V gene is TRBV7-9, the J gene TRBJ2-1; D possibly matches TRBD1 or TRBD2 (6 bases each). Germline loops: CDR1 SEHNR, CDR2 FQNEAQ (reference sequence). The CDR3 runs 15 residues. V was cut by 4 bases and J by 7 bases, with 17 bases left in between.

This chain links TRBV28 with TRBJ2-7; possibly TRBD1 or TRBD2 for D (5 bases each). Trimming cost V 4 bases and J 2 bases, with 18 bases left between them. The CDR3 consists of 16 residues. Germline CDR1 MDHEN, CDR2 SYDVKM. In DNA, the CDR3 is TGTGCCAGCAGTTCTCCTTTGGGGGTACCTACCTACGAGCAGTACTTC. It codes for CASSSPLGVPTYEQYF.